This TCR beta chain appears in the sequencing data of a study of CD8 T cells in Susac syndrome. Random-hexamer reverse transcription was applied to roughly 0.5 to 1 ug RNA. The TCR beta CDR3 was amplified by immunoSEQ multiplex PCR across 54 Vbeta, 13 Jbeta. MiXCR was run by TCRdb on the immunoSEQ multiplex PCR reads, yielding one entry per CDR3 protein. The sample shows some 300,000 distinct CDR3 sequences, almost 85% of them seen only once. This clonotype showed up just a few times. Per germline, CDR1 SGHRS and CDR2 YFSETQ. The CDR3 is 14 residues long. The germline V and J ends were trimmed by 0 bases and 7 bases, with 13 bases remaining between them.

The receptor was derived from a human donor with multiple sclerosis. The chain has TRBV5-1 and TRBJ1-1; unclear D gene. Source material: CD8+ T cells from PBMCs. The CDR3 region is CASSLGAVSGEAFF. CDR3 sequence (DNA): TGCGCCAGCAGCTTGGGAGCCGTATCCGGTGAAGCTTTCTTT.